A single sample gave rise to the 19 T cell receptor beta chains below, sequenced in a study of CD8 T cells in Susac syndrome. A quantity of about 0.5 to 1 ug RNA underwent reverse transcription using random hexamers. TCRdb reanalysed the immunoSEQ multiplex PCR reads using MiXCR and keeps one entry per CDR3 protein. The top ten clones hold 0.13% to 0.15% of a sample with over 130,000 distinct CDR3 sequences, just under 95% of them seen once. The sample was CD4+ T cells from PBMCs. These TCRs come from a human donor with Susac syndrome.

This clonotype was seen only once. The chain has TRBV3-1 and TRBJ1-5, with no clear D. The CDR3 runs 14 residues. CDR1 and CDR2 from the germline V gene are LGHDT and YNNKEL (reference sequence). V was clipped by 4 bases and J by 1 base, with 8 bases between them. The CDR3, as DNA: TGTGCCAGCAGCCTGCGACCGAGCAATCAGCCCCAGCATTTT. It encodes CASSLRPSNQPQHF.

CDR3 region: CSVYRGTSGINEQFF. CDR3 DNA: TGCAGTGTTTATCGCGGGACTAGCGGGATCAATGAGCAGTTCTTC. The rearrangement joins TRBV20-1 to TRBJ2-1, with TRBD2 matching 13 bases. J was trimmed by 6 bases and V by 7 bases; bases with no gene match: 9. The CDR3 totals 15 residues. The germline V gene encodes CDR1 DFQATT and CDR2 SNEGSKA (reference sequence).

J is TRBJ1-5 and V is TRBV20-1; tentative D call: TRBD1 (6 bases). Germline V lookup: CDR1 DFQATT, CDR2 SNEGSKA (reference sequence). The CDR3 has 12 residues. V lost 3 bases, J lost 6 bases, and 9 bases lay in between. CDR3 region: CSASDRFQPQHF. The CDR3 DNA reads TGCAGTGCTAGTGACAGGTTTCAGCCCCAGCATTTT.

This chain uses TRBV29-1 with TRBJ1-2; no definite D call. Trimming pared 3 bases from V and 7 bases from J, leaving 12 bases between. CDR3 length: 12 amino acids. Germline V gene sequence: CDR1 SQVTM, CDR2 ANQGSEA. The CDR3 DNA reads TGCAGCGTTGATGTGGATCGACTTGGCTACACCTTC. Residues: CSVDVDRLGYTF.

The chain carries TRBV9 and TRBJ1-6; TRBD1 is a possible D gene (6 bases). This CDR3 comprises 13 residues. The V and J ends lost 4 bases and 7 bases respectively, with 9 bases between them. The germline V gene encodes CDR1 SGDLS and CDR2 YYNGEE. CDR3 region: CASSYRENSPLHF. For the CDR3, the DNA is TGTGCCAGCAGCTACAGGGAGAATTCACCCCTCCACTTT. Drawing the rest from reference TRBV9 and TRBJ1-6, the complete variable domain is DSGVTQTPKHLITATGQRVTLRCSPRSGDLSVYWYQQSLDQGLQFLIQYYNGEERAKGNILERFSAQQFPDLHSELNLSSLELGDSALYFCASSYRENSPLHFGNGTRLTVT.

The CDR3, as DNA: TGTGCCAGCACCCCGCCTCCCCCTCCGGGACCCGCTTCCTACGAGCAGTACTTC. Its protein product is CASTPPPPPGPASYEQYF. The chain recombines TRBV6-1 with TRBJ2-7, with D perhaps given as TRBD1 or TRBD2 (5 bases each). Germline CDR1 and CDR2: MNHNS and SASEGT. This CDR3 is 18 amino acids long. Trimming stripped 7 bases from V and 1 base from J, with 26 bases between.

The chain is built from TRBV18 and TRBJ1-2; D gene unclear. Between the trimmed V and J ends, which lost 5 bases and 6 bases, there was a span of 16 bases. Germline CDR1 is KGHSH and CDR2 is LQKENI. This CDR3 is 14 amino acids long. This CDR3 reads CASSAMPRFDGYTF. Here the CDR3 DNA reads TGTGCCAGCTCAGCAATGCCCCGGTTTGATGGCTACACCTTC.

The chain links TRBV4-1 to TRBJ2-5; TRBD2 matches 12 bases. The V segment lost 4 bases and the J segment 0 bases; nucleotides outside the gene matches: 6. Germline lookup yields CDR1 MGHRA and CDR2 YSYEKL. CDR3 size: 17 residues. The CDR3 sequence: CASSRRLAGAHQETQYF. Here the CDR3 DNA reads TGCGCCAGCAGCCGCCGACTAGCGGGGGCTCACCAAGAGACCCAGTACTTC.

The rearrangement links TRBV28 to TRBJ1-2; TRBD1 matches 8 bases. V dropped 4 bases and J dropped 4; count of bases not matched to a gene: 14. Germline V gene data show CDR1 as MDHEN and CDR2 as SYDVKM. The CDR3 contains 17 residues. The CDR3 protein is CASSSRTGLLPPYGYTF. The DNA for the CDR3 is TGTGCCAGCAGTTCGCGGACAGGGCTCCTTCCTCCCTATGGCTACACCTTC.

The chain carries TRBV2 and TRBJ2-2; the match to TRBD2 covers 8 bases. The junction had 8 bases not matched to a gene; V was cut back by 4 bases and J by 7 bases. The CDR3 sequence is 15 residues long. The germline CDR1 and CDR2 sequences are SNHLY and FYNNEI. This CDR3 reads CASSAAGGHYGELFF. CDR3 nucleotide sequence: TGTGCCAGCAGTGCGGCGGGGGGCCACTACGGGGAGCTGTTTTTT.

The V gene is TRBV7-3, the J gene TRBJ2-3; D may be TRBD2 (5 bases). Germline CDR1 is SGHTA and CDR2 is FQGTGA. Trimming took off 4 bases at V and 1 base at J, with 9 bases between the two ends. This CDR3 is built from 14 residues. The CDR3 is CASSSLRGTDTQYF. In nucleotides, the CDR3 is TGTGCCAGCAGCTCCCTGAGGGGCACAGATACGCAGTATTTT. Together with reference TRBV7-3 and TRBJ2-3, the CDR3 gives the full variable domain: GAGVSQTPSNKVTEKGKYVELRCDPISGHTALYWYRQSLGQGPEFLIYFQGTGAADDSGLPNDRFFAVRPEGSVSTLKIQRTERGDSAVYLCASSSLRGTDTQYFGPGTRLTVL.

The chain employs TRBV11-2 and TRBJ2-2; no definite D call. Trimming took 7 bases from V and 8 from J, leaving 11 bases between them. Germline loops: CDR1 SGHAT, CDR2 FQNNGV. This CDR3 is 12 amino acids long. CDR3 DNA sequence: TGTGCCAGCACCACCCCACAAGGGGAGCTGTTTTTT. It encodes CASTTPQGELFF.

The J gene is TRBJ2-1, the V gene TRBV30; D is perhaps TRBD1 (6 bases). This CDR3 spans 15 amino acids. In germline, CDR1 is GTSNPN, CDR2 SVGIG (reference sequence). V shed 5 bases and J shed 2 bases, with 16 bases lying between them. Written as DNA, the CDR3 is TGTGCCTGGGAAAAAGGTCAGGGGACCTACAATGAGCAGTTCTTC. This encodes CAWEKGQGTYNEQFF.

This sequence joins TRBV12-3 or TRBV12-4 and TRBJ1-1; D not certain. The CDR3 runs 14 residues. Trimming shortened V by 5 bases and J by 1 base, and 11 bases separated the two germline ends. CDR3 bases: TGTGCCAGCAGTGCCTCAATGTGGAACACTGAAGCTTTCTTT. Translation gives CASSASMWNTEAFF.

This clonotype came up once. This chain joins TRBV29-1 and TRBJ2-2; unclear D gene. Trimming removed 0 bases at V and 4 bases at J, with 6 bases between. The CDR3 loop spans 13 amino acids. Looked up from germline, CDR1 is SQVTM and CDR2 is ANQGSEA. CDR3 bases: TGCAGCGTTGAAGATTTAGGCACCGGGGAGCTGTTTTTT. This translates into CSVEDLGTGELFF.

The chain carries TRBV15 and TRBJ2-5; D is unclear. The CDR3 runs to 18 residues. Trimming left V 0 bases short and J 1 base short, with 18 bases between. Germline-derived CDR1 and CDR2 are LNHNV and YYDKDF (reference sequence). The CDR3 sequence is CATSRETTGQTIQETQYF. The CDR3 DNA reads TGTGCCACCAGCAGAGAAACAACGGGCCAAACCATCCAAGAGACCCAGTACTTC. Drawing the rest from reference TRBV15 and TRBJ2-5, the complete variable domain is DAMVIQNPRYQVTQFGKPVTLSCSQTLNHNVMYWYQQKSSQAPKLLFHYYDKDFNNEADTPDNFQSRRPNTSFCFLDIRSPGLGDTAMYLCATSRETTGQTIQETQYFGPGTRLLVL.

The V gene is TRBV3-1, the J gene TRBJ1-4; TRBD1 might be the D (5 bases). Between the trimmed V and J ends, which lost 2 bases and 4 bases, there was a span of 8 bases. Germline V gene sequence: CDR1 LGHDT, CDR2 YNNKEL (reference sequence). The CDR3 runs to 14 residues. CDR3 protein: CASSQLQGNEKLFF. CDR3 bases: TGTGCCAGCAGCCAACTCCAGGGTAATGAAAAACTGTTTTTT. The full variable domain, its missing parts supplied by reference TRBV3-1 and TRBJ1-4, is DTAVSQTPKYLVTQMGNDKSIKCEQNLGHDTMYWYKQDSKKFLKIMFSYNNKELIINETVPNRFSPKSPDKAHLNLHINSLELGDSAVYFCASSQLQGNEKLFFGSGTQLSVL.

This clonotype was counted a few times. CDR3 nucleotide sequence: TGTGCCAGCACAAAGGGGGACAGTCCCTACAATGAGCAGTTCTTC. Residues: CASTKGDSPYNEQFF. The V and J genes are TRBV12-3 or TRBV12-4 and TRBJ2-1; 7 bases agree with TRBD1. The CDR3 runs to 15 residues. V dropped 7 bases and J dropped 2; count of bases not matched to a gene: 8.

V is TRBV15 and J is TRBJ1-1, with D possibly matching TRBD1 (5 bases). V gave up 6 bases and J gave up 4 bases, with 12 bases separating them. This CDR3 comprises 13 residues. Germline CDR1 is LNHNV and CDR2 is YYDKDF (reference sequence). The DNA of the CDR3 is TGTGCCACCAGGGCGGACCAGGGCACTGAAGCTTTCTTT. Protein sequence: CATRADQGTEAFF.